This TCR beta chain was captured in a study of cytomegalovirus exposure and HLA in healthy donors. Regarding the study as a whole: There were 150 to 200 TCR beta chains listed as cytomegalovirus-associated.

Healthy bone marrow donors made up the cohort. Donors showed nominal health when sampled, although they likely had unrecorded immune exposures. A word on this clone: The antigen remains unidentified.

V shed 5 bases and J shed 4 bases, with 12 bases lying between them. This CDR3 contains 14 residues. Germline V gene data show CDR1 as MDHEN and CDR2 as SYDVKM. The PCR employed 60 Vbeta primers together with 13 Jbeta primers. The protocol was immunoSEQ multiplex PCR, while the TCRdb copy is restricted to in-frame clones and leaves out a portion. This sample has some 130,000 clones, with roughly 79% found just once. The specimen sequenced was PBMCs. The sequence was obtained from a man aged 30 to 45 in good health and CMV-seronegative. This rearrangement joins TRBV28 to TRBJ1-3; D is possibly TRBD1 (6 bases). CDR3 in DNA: TGTGCCAGCAGTACTCAGGGGTCCGGAAACACCATATATTTT. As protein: CASSTQGSGNTIYF.